The clone carrying this TCR beta chain appeared a single time. What it binds is not known. An end of the junction does not agree with germline; a read error may underlie this. As originally analysed: Samples contained a median of approximately 100,000 TCRs, with a range of about 20,000 to 750,000. TCRdb re-analysed the RACE reads in MiXCR, keeping a single row per CDR3 protein. The V and J calls reflect TCRdb's pipeline rather than the authors' work. The top ten clones hold approximately 2.3% of a sample with tens of thousands of distinct CDR3 sequences, roughly 10% of them seen once. This entry comes from a study of human T cells and chemical hapten exposure. Study summary: TCR yields per sample varied, mainly owing to small pooled library volume differences. Whole-study results and caveats: Expanded TCRs were compared with controls, and the expanded TCRs formed significantly more large CDR3 similarity clusters.

The sample's time point: patch test 2, 6 weeks after DPC sensitization. Treatment described: therapeutic diphenylcyclopropenone sensitization with weekly scalp DPC. The sequence came from a woman younger than 45 with alopecia areata. Some clones in this sample may be carry-over from other donors' samples. This material consisted of whole blood, taken in connection with sensitization to the hapten diphenylcyclopropenone (DPC).

CDR3 sequence reads: CVSSYTRGPLRLDEQFF. CDR3 DNA: TGTGTCAGCAGCTATACCAGAGGACCCCTGCGTCTCGATGAGCAGTTCTTC. The genes are TRBV12-3 or TRBV12-4 and TRBJ2-1, with D hard to call. This CDR3 is 17 amino acids long.